This T cell receptor (beta chain) is from a study of T cell responses to AZD1222 COVID-19 vaccine. Whole-study context: Second doses at about 4 or about 12 weeks were pooled.

V dropped 5 bases and J dropped 0 bases, with 8 bases sitting between them. The CDR3 totals 15 residues. Germline CDR1 and CDR2: MNHEY and SVGAGI. Some clones are missing from TCRdb's copy, which holds only in-frame ones; the method was immunoSEQ multiplex PCR. The table has approximately 70,000 clones, approximately 90% seen once; the top ten hold about 2.4%. V usage is TRBV6-5 and J usage is TRBJ2-6; D unresolved. The source material was peripheral blood, sampled on day 0 of AZD1222 vaccination. This receptor was obtained from an adult in good health. The CDR3 DNA sequence: TGTGCCAGCAGTAGGTTCGACTCTGGGGCCAACGTCCTGACTTTC. Its protein product is CASSRFDSGANVLTF.